The 8 T cell receptor beta chains given below trace back to one sample, sequenced in a study of cytotoxic CD8 clonotypes in ibrutinib-treated CLL. The protocol was immunoSEQ multiplex PCR, while the TCRdb copy is restricted to in-frame clones and leaves out a portion. The sample holds 130,000 to 150,000 clones, more than 85% seen once. Material: PBMCs, obtained after 12 months of ibrutinib treatment. The receptor source for this set is a human donor with chronic lymphocytic leukemia.

This chain links TRBV28 with TRBJ2-1; TRBD1 matches at 8 bases. The germline CDR1 and CDR2 sequences are MDHEN and SYDVKM. The V gene end was trimmed by 5 bases and the J gene end by 7 bases; junction bases not matched to a gene: 7. This CDR3 contains 14 residues. The CDR3, as DNA: TGTGCCAGCAGTCCCGACAGGGGTTGGAATGAGCAGTTCTTC. This codes for CASSPDRGWNEQFF. The full variable domain, with the rest looked up from reference TRBV28 and TRBJ2-1, is DVKVTQSSRYLVKRTGEKVFLECVQDMDHENMFWYRQDPGLGLRLIYFSYDVKMKEKGDIPEGYSVSREKKERFSLILESASTNQTSMYLCASSPDRGWNEQFFGPGTRLTVL.

V and J are TRBV11-3 and TRBJ2-7, with 7 bases that match TRBD1. Germline V lookup: CDR1 SGHNT, CDR2 YENEEA. Trimming at V came to 5 bases and at J to 4 bases, leaving 5 bases not matched to a gene. CDR3 size: 13 residues. The CDR3 loop reads CASSMGQQYEQYF. The CDR3 nucleotides read TGTGCCAGCAGCATGGGACAGCAATACGAGCAGTACTTC.

The CDR3 reads CASSLAGGSPYEQYF. CDR3 nucleotides: TGTGCCAGCAGCCTAGCGGGAGGCAGCCCTTACGAGCAGTACTTC. This sequence joins TRBV11-3 and TRBJ2-7; 11 bases are a match to TRBD2. The V segment lost 5 bases and the J segment 4 bases; nucleotides outside the gene matches: 7. This CDR3 has 15 amino acids. The germline gives CDR1 SGHNT, CDR2 YENEEA.

The gene calls are TRBV7-6 and TRBJ2-2, with D perhaps matching TRBD1 (6 bases). The CDR3 is 16 amino acids. V lost 1 base, J lost 5 bases, and 14 bases lay in between. CDR1 is SGHVS, CDR2 FNYEAQ, per germline. The CDR3 protein is CASSLVVQGTTGELFF. The CDR3 DNA reads as TGTGCCAGCAGCTTAGTGGTACAGGGTACAACCGGGGAGCTGTTTTTT.

The chain joins TRBV29-1 to TRBJ1-3; D unclear. There are 11 residues in the CDR3. The V and J ends lost 7 bases and 4 bases respectively, with 8 bases between them. Germline lookup yields CDR1 SQVTM and CDR2 ANQGSEA. The CDR3 loop is CSARGGNTIYF. The DNA for the CDR3 is TGCAGCGCCCGCGGGGGAAACACCATATATTTT.

The rearrangement joins TRBV7-9 to TRBJ1-2; D perhaps matches TRBD1 (5 bases). Trimming stripped 5 bases from V and 1 base from J, with 14 bases between. CDR1 is SEHNR, CDR2 FQNEAQ, per germline (reference sequence). This CDR3 has 15 residues. In nucleotides, the CDR3 is TGTGCCAGCAGCCTAACAGGATTCTTTAACTATGGCTACACCTTC. Translated: CASSLTGFFNYGYTF.

The chain carries TRBV5-1 and TRBJ1-3; no firm D call. Germline values: CDR1 SGHRS, CDR2 YFSETQ. V lost 0 bases to trimming and J lost 2 bases, with 6 bases between them. This CDR3 region has 14 residues. The CDR3 sequence: CASSLGVAGNTIYF. In DNA, the CDR3 is TGCGCCAGCAGCTTGGGAGTGGCTGGAAACACCATATATTTT.

The chain combines TRBV7-9 with TRBJ2-1; no clear D gene. CDR1 is SEHNR and CDR2 is FQNEAQ in the germline V gene (reference sequence). The CDR3 covers 13 residues. Trimming took off 1 base at V and 7 bases at J, with 8 bases between the two ends. CDR3 DNA sequence: TGTGCCAGCAGCTTAGGGGTGCATAATGAGCAGTTCTTC. The encoded protein is CASSLGVHNEQFF.